This entry lists 20 T cell receptor beta chains sequenced from one sample in a study of identical twins. A single record per CDR3 protein comes from TCRdb applying MiXCR to the 5' RACE reads. The sample lists about 290,000 distinct CDR3 sequences, 8.5% to 9.5% occurring once. The same sample was also used in a study of yellow fever vaccine responses in identical twins.

Sequenced input: CD8+ T cells sorted from blood. The receptors originated from a woman younger than 35 in good health.

Only a few counts were recorded for this clonotype. The chain has TRBV5-5 and TRBJ2-1; 10 bases agree with TRBD2. V trimming: 4 bases; J trimming: 6 bases; junction bases outside the gene matches: 10. The CDR3 is 16 residues long. Germline V lookup: CDR1 SGHKS, CDR2 YYEKEE (reference sequence). The CDR3 nucleotides are TGTGCCAGCAGCCCTTTTGGGACTAGCGCCTTCAATGAGCAGTTCTTC. Protein sequence: CASSPFGTSAFNEQFF.

This clonotype was found many times. V gene TRBV12-3 or TRBV12-4 combines with J gene TRBJ2-1; TRBD2 aligns across 13 bases. The CDR3 is 16 residues long. V gave up 5 bases and J gave up 4 bases; unmatched junction bases: 5. CDR3 in amino acids: CASSPPGLAGYNEQFF. DNA for the CDR3: TGTGCCAGCAGTCCCCCGGGACTAGCGGGATACAATGAGCAGTTCTTC.

The sample holds many counts of this clonotype. V and J are TRBV12-3 or TRBV12-4 and TRBJ2-5, with D perhaps TRBD1 (6 bases). The CDR3 is 14 residues long. Trimming shortened V by 7 bases and J by 2 bases, and 14 bases separated the two germline ends. CDR3 in amino acids: CASTPIGQQETQYF. CDR3 sequence (DNA): TGTGCCAGCACCCCGATAGGACAGCAAGAGACCCAGTACTTC.

This clonotype was counted only a few times. The chain has TRBV9 and TRBJ2-3, with D hard to call. CDR1 SGDLS and CDR2 YYNGEE come from the germline V gene. This CDR3 is built from 18 residues. V shed 1 base and J shed 7 bases, with 25 bases lying between them. CDR3 nucleotide sequence: TGTGCCAGCAGCGTACCAGGTGAAGTCCCTAAAAGACAAAATACGCAGTATTTT. It codes for CASSVPGEVPKRQNTQYF.

Ten or more counts support this clonotype. Here the CDR3 reads CASSREGGNSYNEQFF. CDR3 bases: TGTGCCAGCAGCCGGGAGGGGGGCAACTCCTACAATGAGCAGTTCTTC. The chain couples TRBV12-3 or TRBV12-4 to TRBJ2-1, with 8 bases identical to TRBD2. V lost 6 bases, J lost 0 bases, and 7 bases stayed unmatched. The CDR3 length is 16 residues.

The sample holds a few counts of this clonotype. This chain links TRBV5-1 with TRBJ2-5; D may be TRBD1 (5 bases). V lost 3 bases and J lost 5, with 17 bases in between. This CDR3 is 15 amino acids long. Germline V gene sequence: CDR1 SGHRS, CDR2 YFSETQ. The CDR3 protein is CASSSGRGLGETQYF. CDR3 in DNA: TGCGCCAGCAGCTCCGGAAGGGGCCTTGGGGAGACCCAGTACTTC.

Many counts were recorded for this clonotype. This chain uses TRBV12-3 or TRBV12-4 with TRBJ2-2; D perhaps matches TRBD2 (5 bases). The CDR3 is 15 residues long. Trimming removed 5 bases from V and 7 bases from J, with 17 bases in between. In DNA, the CDR3 is TGTGCCAGCAGTGTCCTAGCTCCGCTTCTCGGGGAGCTGTTTTTT. Encoded protein: CASSVLAPLLGELFF.

The V call is TRBV6-1, the J call TRBJ1-5; TRBD1 is a possible D gene (5 bases). V was cut by 6 bases and J by 3 bases, with 18 bases left in between. This CDR3 is 16 amino acids long. From germline, CDR1 is MNHNS and CDR2 SASEGT. DNA for the CDR3: TGTGCCAGCAGAACCGACAGTAGCGCCGACAATCAGCCCCAGCATTTT. Translating gives CASRTDSSADNQPQHF.

This clonotype occurred many times. This chain connects TRBV12-3 or TRBV12-4 to TRBJ2-7; D uncertain. This CDR3 spans 13 amino acids. Trimming pared 1 base from V and 2 bases from J, leaving 6 bases between. In nucleotides, the CDR3 is TGTGCCAGCAGTTTAGGGGCCACCTACGAGCAGTACTTC. The encoded protein is CASSLGATYEQYF.

The CDR3 protein is CASSPGESGGANEQFF. The CDR3 DNA reads TGTGCCAGCAGCCCCGGTGAGAGCGGGGGGGCCAATGAGCAGTTCTTC. The chain uses TRBV6-4 and TRBJ2-1; 10 nucleotides align to TRBD2. Germline CDR1 and CDR2: MRHNA and SNTAGT. V dropped 6 bases and J dropped 6; count of bases not matched to a gene: 11. The CDR3 covers 16 residues.

In this sample, this clonotype turned up many times. The chain recombines TRBV25-1 with TRBJ2-3; no reliable D call. V gave up 2 bases and J gave up 8 bases, with 8 bases separating them. CDR1 is MGHDK, CDR2 SYGVNS, per germline. This CDR3 is built from 12 residues. The CDR3 bases are TGTGCCAGCAGTGAAATAGTTGGTACGCAGTATTTT. The encoded protein is CASSEIVGTQYF.

This clonotype was seen ten or more times. The chain has TRBV20-1 and TRBJ2-1; D is possibly TRBD2 (6 bases). Germline V gene sequence: CDR1 DFQATT, CDR2 SNEGSKA (reference sequence). Trimming took off 0 bases at V and 0 bases at J, with 15 bases between the two ends. This CDR3 has 17 amino acids. As DNA, the CDR3 is TGCAGTGCTAGAGATCTGGAGGGAGGAACCTCCTACAATGAGCAGTTCTTC. As protein: CSARDLEGGTSYNEQFF.

This chain uses TRBV27 with TRBJ1-2, with 12 bases identical to TRBD1. The ends lost 8 bases at V and 3 bases at J; junction bases unmatched: 7. Looked up from germline, CDR1 is MNHEY and CDR2 is SMNVEV (reference sequence). This CDR3 is 15 amino acids long. Here the CDR3 DNA reads TGTGCCAGCGGCCGGGACAGGGGGCGCGACTATGGCTACACCTTC. Translation gives CASGRDRGRDYGYTF.

This chain uses TRBV7-8 with TRBJ2-7, with TRBD1 matching over 9 bases. The germline V gene encodes CDR1 SGHVS and CDR2 FQNEAQ. This CDR3 is 14 amino acids long. After removal of 2 bases from V and 6 bases from J, the junction contained 5 bases not matched to a gene. CDR3 nucleotide sequence: TGTGCCAGCAGCTTACTGGGACAGGGATTCGAGCAGTACTTC. Translated, it gives CASSLLGQGFEQYF. The whole variable domain, filled in from reference TRBV7-8 and TRBJ2-7, reads GAGVSQSPRYKVAKRGQDVALRCDPISGHVSLFWYQQALGQGPEFLTYFQNEAQLDKSGLPSDRFFAERPEGSVSTLKIQRTQQEDSAVYLCASSLLGQGFEQYFGPGTRLTVT.

V usage is TRBV7-9 and J usage is TRBJ1-1; 7 positions match TRBD1. Germline CDR1 and CDR2: SEHNR and FQNEAQ (reference sequence). The CDR3 runs to 15 residues. V trimming: 6 bases; J trimming: 3 bases; junction bases outside the gene matches: 10. CDR3 residues: CASSLGLGGHTEAFF. The CDR3 nucleotides read TGTGCCAGCAGTTTGGGGTTAGGGGGCCACACTGAAGCTTTCTTT.

In this sample, this clonotype turned up many times. The chain links TRBV15 to TRBJ2-1, with 7 bases identical to TRBD2. Germline CDR1 is LNHNV and CDR2 is YYDKDF (reference sequence). The CDR3 is 19 amino acids. V lost 3 bases to trimming and J lost 0 bases; unmatched junction nucleotides: 14. The CDR3 is CATSSGWTFTSVSYNEQFF. For the CDR3, the DNA is TGTGCCACCAGCAGCGGTTGGACCTTCACTAGCGTCTCCTACAATGAGCAGTTCTTC.

The J gene is TRBJ2-7, the V gene TRBV2, with 7 bases that match TRBD1. V dropped 8 bases and J dropped 4; count of bases not matched to a gene: 5. The CDR3 totals 12 residues. CDR1 and CDR2 (germline): SNHLY, FYNNEI. The CDR3 DNA is TGTGCCAGCGGGGACAGATCTTACGAGCAGTACTTC. It specifies CASGDRSYEQYF. Supplemented by reference TRBV2 and TRBJ2-7, the full variable domain reads EPEVTQTPSHQVTQMGQEVILRCVPISNHLYFYWYRQILGQKVEFLVSFYNNEISEKSEIFDDQFSVERPDGSNFTLKIRSTKLEDSAMYFCASGDRSYEQYFGPGTRLTVT.

This clonotype was seen at least ten times. This chain connects TRBV20-1 to TRBJ2-2, with 8 bases fitting TRBD2. The CDR3 has 15 residues. J lost 6 bases, V lost 0 bases, and 6 bases had no gene match. Germline CDR1 reads DFQATT; CDR2 reads SNEGSKA (reference sequence). CDR3: CSARDPGLAAGELFF. CDR3 DNA: TGCAGTGCTAGAGATCCAGGACTAGCAGCCGGGGAGCTGTTTTTT.

This clonotype was observed a few times. The chain recombines TRBV27 with TRBJ2-1; D could derive from TRBD1 or TRBD2 (6 bases each). V was pared by 1 base and J by 6 bases, with 25 bases between. Germline V gives CDR1 MNHEY, CDR2 SMNVEV (reference sequence). The CDR3 runs to 19 residues. The CDR3 spells CASSLFVRSRLGGTNEQFF. Here the CDR3 DNA reads TGTGCCAGCAGTTTATTCGTTCGGTCCCGACTAGGGGGTACCAATGAGCAGTTCTTC.

There are many counts of this clonotype. The chain links TRBV7-8 to TRBJ2-1, with unresolved D. V was shortened by 8 bases and J by 8 bases, with 16 bases between the two germline ends. The CDR3 has 13 amino acids. From germline, CDR1 is SGHVS and CDR2 FQNEAQ. CDR3 residues: CASEPDTRDEQFF. The CDR3 coding sequence is TGTGCCAGCGAACCAGACACCCGGGATGAGCAGTTCTTC.